This T cell receptor beta chain emerged from a study of technical replicates of blood from several donors. V was cut by 7 bases and J by 0 bases, with 19 bases left in between. Germline V lookup: CDR1 MDHEN, CDR2 SYDVKM. CDR3 length equals 18 residues. The repertoire was sequenced with immunoSEQ multiplex PCR; TCRdb's copy has only in-frame clones and lacks some. Counted here are roughly 76,000 clones, 85% to 95% occurring once; the ten biggest clones make up approximately 0.25%. The sequenced material came from T cells isolated from PBMCs. This TCR was sampled from a human donor in good health. The rearrangement links TRBV28 to TRBJ2-6, with D maybe TRBD1 (6 bases). The CDR3 region is CASTREGEFVSGANVLTF. The CDR3 region has the DNA TGTGCCAGCACCCGAGAGGGGGAATTCGTCTCTGGGGCCAACGTCCTGACTTTC.